The rows below give T cell receptor beta chains drawn from one sample of a study of OX40 agonist ivuxolimab in advanced cancers. Sequenced by immunoSEQ multiplex PCR; TCRdb stores in-frame clones only, minus some. This table holds over 45,000 clones, nearly 85% found once. Sequenced material: CD4+ or CD8+ T cells sorted from blood, taken in a trial of the OX40 agonist ivuxolimab. These receptor sequences come from an adult with an advanced solid tumor such as melanoma, head and neck, liver or kidney cancer. Each CDR3 is given with its conserved first and last residue. Each record gives: CDR3 protein, CDR3 DNA, clone size, V gene, D gene, J gene. D genes are given only for firm matches. Clone size, where shown, is once, few, many, or a class for clones that have expanded.

CDR3aa: CASSLAGPGGAEAFF
CDR3nt: TGCGCCAGCAGCCTCGCTGGGCCGGGGGGGGCTGAAGCTTTCTTT
abundance: -
v_gene: TRBV4-1
d_gene: -
j_gene: TRBJ1-1

CDR3aa: CASSPTETYEQYF
CDR3nt: TGTGCCAGTAGCCCCACAGAGACCTACGAGCAGTACTTC
abundance: -
v_gene: TRBV19
d_gene: -
j_gene: TRBJ2-7

CDR3aa: CASSQGPNSNQPQHF
CDR3nt: TGTGCCAGCAGCCAAGGACCGAATAGCAATCAGCCCCAGCATTTT
abundance: once
v_gene: TRBV7-9
d_gene: -
j_gene: TRBJ1-5

CDR3aa: CASNVGGGANQPQHF
CDR3nt: TGTGCCAGCAATGTGGGGGGGGGCGCGAATCAGCCCCAGCATTTT
abundance: -
v_gene: TRBV28
d_gene: -
j_gene: TRBJ1-5

CDR3aa: CASSEAGRDLPF
CDR3nt: TGTGCCAGCAGTGAAGCCGGGCGGGACTTACCCTTC
abundance: -
v_gene: TRBV2
d_gene: -
j_gene: TRBJ2-7

CDR3aa: CASSQTGLSRETQYF
CDR3nt: TGCGCCAGCAGCCAGACAGGGTTATCGAGAGAGACCCAGTACTTC
abundance: -
v_gene: TRBV4-1
d_gene: TRBD1
j_gene: TRBJ2-5

CDR3aa: CASSLVGTAYGYTF
CDR3nt: TGTGCCAGCAGCTTGGTCGGGACCGCCTATGGCTACACCTTC
abundance: few
v_gene: TRBV5-4
d_gene: -
j_gene: TRBJ1-2

CDR3aa: CATSTVVGGNTIYF
CDR3nt: TGTGCCACCAGTACAGTAGTTGGTGGAAACACCATATATTTT
abundance: -
v_gene: TRBV15
d_gene: -
j_gene: TRBJ1-3

CDR3aa: CASSQDLRTYGYTF
CDR3nt: TGTGCCAGCAGCCAAGACTTGCGGACCTATGGCTACACCTTC
abundance: -
v_gene: TRBV4-2
d_gene: -
j_gene: TRBJ1-2

CDR3aa: CASSLAVGLAGRTYEQYF
CDR3nt: TGTGCCAGCAGCTTGGCCGTCGGGCTAGCGGGGCGTACCTACGAGCAGTACTTC
abundance: -
v_gene: TRBV5-6
d_gene: TRBD2
j_gene: TRBJ2-7

CDR3aa: CASSLGGTQHF
CDR3nt: TGTGCCAGCAGCTTAGGGGGGACCCAGCATTTT
abundance: few
v_gene: TRBV7-2
d_gene: -
j_gene: TRBJ1-5

CDR3aa: CASSLGRVGIGNTEAFF
CDR3nt: TGCGCCAGCAGCTTGGGAAGGGTGGGAATCGGGAACACTGAAGCTTTCTTT
abundance: once
v_gene: TRBV5-1
d_gene: -
j_gene: TRBJ1-1

CDR3aa: CAWSGTGMRETQYF
CDR3nt: TGTGCCTGGAGTGGGACTGGGATGAGGGAGACCCAGTACTTC
abundance: -
v_gene: TRBV30
d_gene: -
j_gene: TRBJ2-5

CDR3aa: CASSLDGRGGQYF
CDR3nt: TGTGCCAGCAGCTTAGACGGCCGGGGTGGGCAGTACTTC
abundance: -
v_gene: TRBV7-9
d_gene: -
j_gene: TRBJ2-7

CDR3aa: CASSFSSSGTRLEQYF
CDR3nt: TGTGCCAGCAGTTTCTCCTCTAGCGGAACCCGGCTCGAGCAGTACTTC
abundance: -
v_gene: TRBV28
d_gene: TRBD2
j_gene: TRBJ2-7

CDR3aa: CASSPRGLDYGYTF
CDR3nt: TGTGCCAGCTCACCACGGGGGCTCGACTATGGCTACACCTTC
abundance: -
v_gene: TRBV18
d_gene: -
j_gene: TRBJ1-2

CDR3aa: CASSTGGAGGVGTQYF
CDR3nt: TGTGCCAGCAGTACTGGGGGAGCGGGAGGAGTTGGGACCCAGTACTTC
abundance: -
v_gene: TRBV6-6
d_gene: TRBD2
j_gene: TRBJ2-5

CDR3aa: CAIKPGLAETTSTDTQYF
CDR3nt: TGTGCCATCAAACCGGGACTAGCGGAGACTACTAGCACAGATACGCAGTATTTT
abundance: -
v_gene: TRBV10-3
d_gene: TRBD2
j_gene: TRBJ2-3

CDR3aa: CASSFEGLGLRQYF
CDR3nt: TGTGCCAGCAGCTTTGAGGGGCTCGGGTTGAGGCAGTACTTC
abundance: -
v_gene: TRBV7-2
d_gene: -
j_gene: TRBJ2-7

CDR3aa: CASSIEGPASNQPQHF
CDR3nt: TGTGCCAGTAGTATAGAGGGGCCAGCAAGCAATCAGCCCCAGCATTTT
abundance: once
v_gene: TRBV19
d_gene: -
j_gene: TRBJ1-5

CDR3aa: CASSLARTSGSYEQYF
CDR3nt: TGTGCCAGCAGCTTAGCGCGGACTAGCGGGAGCTACGAGCAGTACTTC
abundance: -
v_gene: TRBV7-8
d_gene: TRBD2
j_gene: TRBJ2-7

CDR3aa: CAWSVGTGVMNVLTF
CDR3nt: TGTGCCTGGAGTGTAGGGACAGGGGTTATGAACGTCCTGACTTTC
abundance: -
v_gene: TRBV30
d_gene: TRBD1
j_gene: TRBJ2-6

CDR3aa: CASSGGDLYNEQFF
CDR3nt: TGTGCCAGCAGCGGGGGGGATCTTTACAATGAGCAGTTCTTC
abundance: -
v_gene: TRBV14
d_gene: TRBD2
j_gene: TRBJ2-1

CDR3aa: CASSGGRLLDTQYF
CDR3nt: TGCGCCAGCAGTGGAGGGAGGCTTTTAGATACGCAGTATTTT
abundance: -
v_gene: TRBV10-1
d_gene: -
j_gene: TRBJ2-3

CDR3aa: CASSRDSRSGELFF
CDR3nt: TGTGCCAGCAGCCGGGACTCCAGATCCGGGGAGCTGTTTTTT
abundance: -
v_gene: TRBV2
d_gene: -
j_gene: TRBJ2-2

CDR3aa: CASSPGLAGVSDTQYF
CDR3nt: TGTGCCAGCAGCCCCGGACTAGCGGGAGTGTCAGATACGCAGTATTTT
abundance: -
v_gene: TRBV11-3
d_gene: TRBD2
j_gene: TRBJ2-3

CDR3aa: CASSFGGNQETQYF
CDR3nt: TGTGCCAGCAGCTTCGGGGGGAACCAAGAGACCCAGTACTTC
abundance: -
v_gene: TRBV7-6
d_gene: TRBD2
j_gene: TRBJ2-5

CDR3aa: CASSSWTGVWSSYNEQFF
CDR3nt: TGTGCCAGTAGTAGTTGGACAGGGGTCTGGAGCTCCTACAATGAGCAGTTCTTC
abundance: -
v_gene: TRBV19
d_gene: TRBD1
j_gene: TRBJ2-1

CDR3aa: CASSSRYQPQHF
CDR3nt: TGTGCCAGCAGCTCTCGGTATCAGCCCCAGCATTTT
abundance: -
v_gene: TRBV4-2
d_gene: -
j_gene: TRBJ1-5

CDR3aa: CAAGRDSSYEQYF
CDR3nt: TGTGCCGCCGGGAGGGATTCGTCTTACGAGCAGTACTTC
abundance: -
v_gene: TRBV6-1
d_gene: TRBD2
j_gene: TRBJ2-7

CDR3aa: CASSPQGAPGNTIYF
CDR3nt: TGTGCCAGCTCACCACAGGGGGCACCAGGAAACACCATATATTTT
abundance: -
v_gene: TRBV18
d_gene: TRBD1
j_gene: TRBJ1-3

CDR3aa: CASSPGQGLTEAFF
CDR3nt: TGTGCCAGCAGCCCAGGGCAGGGTTTGACTGAAGCTTTCTTT
abundance: -
v_gene: TRBV7-8
d_gene: -
j_gene: TRBJ1-1

CDR3aa: CASSRERTGGLEQYF
CDR3nt: TGTGCCAGCAGCCGGGAGAGGACAGGGGGCTTGGAGCAGTACTTC
abundance: -
v_gene: TRBV6-6
d_gene: TRBD1
j_gene: TRBJ2-7

CDR3aa: CASSSGLSSGFNTQYF
CDR3nt: TGCGCCAGCAGTTCGGGACTTTCGTCGGGGTTCAATACGCAGTATTTT
abundance: -
v_gene: TRBV5-1
d_gene: -
j_gene: TRBJ2-3

CDR3aa: CASSISGPDRGRVETQYF
CDR3nt: TGTGCCAGTAGTATATCCGGTCCTGACAGGGGGCGAGTAGAGACCCAGTACTTC
abundance: once
v_gene: TRBV19
d_gene: TRBD1
j_gene: TRBJ2-5

CDR3aa: CASSLVPSGSSGANVLTF
CDR3nt: TGTGCCAGCAGCTTAGTCCCTAGCGGGAGCTCTGGGGCCAACGTCCTGACTTTC
abundance: -
v_gene: TRBV7-2
d_gene: TRBD2
j_gene: TRBJ2-6

CDR3aa: CASSPASGSSYEQYF
CDR3nt: TGTGCCAGCAGCCCCGCGAGCGGGAGCTCCTACGAGCAGTACTTC
abundance: -
v_gene: TRBV7-8
d_gene: TRBD2
j_gene: TRBJ2-7

CDR3aa: CASNDRDRGSHEQYF
CDR3nt: TGTGCCAGCAACGACCGGGACCGGGGGAGTCACGAGCAGTACTTC
abundance: -
v_gene: TRBV2
d_gene: -
j_gene: TRBJ2-7

CDR3aa: CASSTRENGELFF
CDR3nt: TGTGCCAGTAGTACTAGGGAGAACGGGGAGCTGTTTTTT
abundance: -
v_gene: TRBV19
d_gene: -
j_gene: TRBJ2-2

CDR3aa: CASTNGGNIQYF
CDR3nt: TGTGCCAGCACTAACGGAGGGAACATTCAGTACTTC
abundance: -
v_gene: TRBV6-1
d_gene: -
j_gene: TRBJ2-4

CDR3aa: CASSSQGANVLTF
CDR3nt: TGTGCCAGCAGCTCCCAGGGGGCCAACGTCCTGACTTTC
abundance: -
v_gene: TRBV28
d_gene: -
j_gene: TRBJ2-6

CDR3aa: CASSWRLDPYEQYF
CDR3nt: TGTGCCAGTAGTTGGAGGTTAGATCCCTACGAGCAGTACTTC
abundance: -
v_gene: TRBV19
d_gene: -
j_gene: TRBJ2-7

CDR3aa: CAISSGTGGGYGYTF
CDR3nt: TGTGCCATCAGCTCCGGGACAGGGGGCGGCTATGGCTACACCTTC
abundance: -
v_gene: TRBV10-3
d_gene: TRBD1
j_gene: TRBJ1-2

CDR3aa: CASSGGLEQYF
CDR3nt: TGTGCCAGCAGCGGGGGTCTCGAGCAGTACTTC
abundance: -
v_gene: TRBV6-1
d_gene: -
j_gene: TRBJ2-7

CDR3aa: CASRPGVYEQYF
CDR3nt: TGTGCCAGCAGACCCGGGGTCTACGAGCAGTACTTC
abundance: -
v_gene: TRBV6-6
d_gene: -
j_gene: TRBJ2-7

CDR3aa: CASSNSPDTEAFF
CDR3nt: TGTGCCAGCAGCAATTCTCCTGACACTGAAGCTTTCTTT
abundance: once
v_gene: TRBV5-5
d_gene: -
j_gene: TRBJ1-1

CDR3aa: CASSLTQSYEQYF
CDR3nt: TGTGCCAGCAGCTTAACGCAGTCCTACGAGCAGTACTTC
abundance: -
v_gene: TRBV7-3
d_gene: -
j_gene: TRBJ2-7

CDR3aa: CASSRKGRTGNTEAFF
CDR3nt: TGTGCCAGCAGCCGAAAGGGCAGGACGGGGAACACTGAAGCTTTCTTT
abundance: -
v_gene: TRBV11-1
d_gene: -
j_gene: TRBJ1-1

CDR3aa: CAISERGAGGHQPQHF
CDR3nt: TGTGCCATCAGTGAGCGCGGGGCAGGGGGCCATCAGCCCCAGCATTTT
abundance: -
v_gene: TRBV10-3
d_gene: TRBD1
j_gene: TRBJ1-5

CDR3aa: CASSSSGRGVNEQFF
CDR3nt: TGCGCCAGCAGCAGTAGCGGGAGGGGGGTGAATGAGCAGTTCTTC
abundance: few
v_gene: TRBV5-1
d_gene: TRBD2
j_gene: TRBJ2-1

CDR3aa: CASRSAREQFF
CDR3nt: TGTGCCAGCAGGTCTGCAAGGGAGCAGTTCTTC
abundance: -
v_gene: TRBV6-5
d_gene: -
j_gene: TRBJ2-1